Presented here are 30 T cell receptor beta chains from one specimen sequenced in a study of stem cell transplantation in POMP-related autoinflammatory disease (dated by TCRdb to about 2021). Beyond this particular receptor, the publication reports: Across all analyzed T-cell subsets, PRAID patients showed a trend toward higher clonality and lower TRB diversity. The number of unique TRB V-J gene pairings in PRAID patients was restricted.

Libraries came from the immunoSEQ multiplex PCR assay. Entries here come from immuneACCESS through TCRdb and include only in-frame sequences with V and J called. Some clones fail to appear in such tables; in the studies checked, an unresolved V gene covers under half of the shortfall, and the cause of the remainder is unknown. This sample holds roughly 8,500 clones; more than 85% were observed only once. The ten largest clones capture around 2.7% of the sample. Their specific antigens are unknown. The time point label for this specimen denotes: before hematopoietic stem cell transplant. The sample was CD8+ T cells from PBMCs, taken before stem cell transplantation. These receptors originate from a human donor with POMP-related autoinflammation and immune dysregulation (PRAID).

Here the CDR3 reads CASSRDLGNSPLHF. The CDR3 coding sequence is TGCGCCAGCAGCCGGGACCTCGGTAATTCACCCCTCCACTTT. This sequence joins TRBV5-1 and TRBJ1-6; D might be TRBD1 (5 bases). The V end was cut by 4 bases, the J end by 6 bases, with 11 bases between. The CDR3 contains 14 residues. Germline V gene sequence: CDR1 SGHRS, CDR2 YFSETQ.

This clone was found once. The genes are TRBV4-1 and TRBJ2-5; D perhaps matches TRBD2 (5 bases). The length of the CDR3 is 13 residues. Looked up from germline, CDR1 is MGHRA and CDR2 is YSYEKL. Trimming stripped 3 bases from V and 2 bases from J, with 7 bases between. CDR3 in amino acids: CASSHPGQETQYF. CDR3 bases: TGCGCCAGCAGCCATCCGGGACAAGAGACCCAGTACTTC.

The CDR3 coding sequence is TGTGCCAGCAGTATCAGGGTAGACACTGAAGCTTTCTTT. Protein sequence: CASSIRVDTEAFF. The rearrangement joins TRBV27 to TRBJ1-1; a possible D gene is TRBD1 (5 bases). Germline V CDR1 and CDR2: MNHEY, SMNVEV (reference sequence). The CDR3 loop spans 13 amino acids. V was pared by 5 bases and J by 3 bases, with 10 bases between.

The genes are TRBV19 and TRBJ2-3, with D possibly matching TRBD2 (6 bases). The ends were cut back, 5 bases at V and 6 bases at J, with 18 bases in the middle. The germline gives CDR1 LNHDA, CDR2 SQIVND (reference sequence). This CDR3 spans 15 amino acids. The CDR3 nucleotides are TGTGCCAGTAGTGTACGACTAGTTATACGGGATACGCAGTATTTT. Translation gives CASSVRLVIRDTQYF.

V is TRBV7-9 and J is TRBJ1-2; unclear D gene. This CDR3 is built from 14 residues. The germline V gene encodes CDR1 SEHNR and CDR2 FQNEAQ (reference sequence). The ends were cut back, 5 bases at V and 0 bases at J, with 10 bases in the middle. The CDR3 DNA sequence: TGTGCCAGCAGCCCGACGGTTTCTAACTATGGCTACACCTTC. Translation: CASSPTVSNYGYTF.

The V and J genes are TRBV9 and TRBJ2-1; D unresolved. Trimming took 4 bases from V and 0 from J, leaving 11 bases between them. This CDR3 contains 15 residues. The germline V gene encodes CDR1 SGDLS and CDR2 YYNGEE. CDR3 sequence: CASSSDPSSYNEQFF. The CDR3 bases are TGTGCCAGCAGCTCTGACCCTAGCTCCTACAATGAGCAGTTCTTC.

This clone was recorded once. This sequence joins TRBV6-8 and TRBJ2-5, with a weak D call TRBD2 (5 bases). The germline V and J ends were trimmed by 10 bases and 0 bases, with 9 bases remaining between them. The length of the CDR3 is 12 residues. Germline CDR1 MNHGY, CDR2 SAAAGT. The CDR3 region is CATQEDQETQYF. CDR3 nucleotides: TGTGCCACCCAGGAGGACCAAGAGACCCAGTACTTC.

The chain has TRBV11-2 and TRBJ1-1, with D unresolved. Trimming removed 4 bases at V and 1 base at J, with 13 bases between. From germline, CDR1 is SGHAT and CDR2 FQNNGV. The CDR3 has 15 amino acids. The DNA for the CDR3 is TGTGCCAGCAGCTCAAATTGGGCCCGGAACACTGAAGCTTTCTTT. Translating it yields CASSSNWARNTEAFF.

A few counts support this clone. The chain combines TRBV10-3 with TRBJ2-7, with TRBD2 matching 8 bases. The CDR3 contains 15 residues. V shed 1 base and J 2 bases; nucleotides not matched to a gene: 4. The germline V gene encodes CDR1 ENHRY and CDR2 SYGVKD. The CDR3 nucleotides read TGTGCCATCAGTGAGTATAGCGGGAACCCCTACGAGCAGTACTTC. Its protein product is CAISEYSGNPYEQYF.

This rearrangement joins TRBV6-1 to TRBJ2-3; 8 positions match TRBD2. The CDR3 contains 17 residues. CDR1 and CDR2 (germline): MNHNS, SASEGT. The V gene end was trimmed by 5 bases and the J gene end by 4 bases; junction bases not matched to a gene: 14. The CDR3 here is CASSQGNLAGAPDTQYF. CDR3 DNA: TGTGCCAGCAGTCAAGGGAATCTAGCGGGTGCCCCAGATACGCAGTATTTT.

The chain links TRBV4-1 to TRBJ2-1; tentative D call: TRBD1 (5 bases). In germline, CDR1 is MGHRA, CDR2 YSYEKL. The V end was cut by 1 base, the J end by 0 bases, with 19 bases between. CDR3 length equals 19 residues. CDR3 coding DNA: TGCGCCAGCAGCCAAGCAACATCGACAGCCTACAGCTCCTACAATGAGCAGTTCTTC. It translates to CASSQATSTAYSSYNEQFF.

V and J are TRBV11-2 and TRBJ2-7; no firm D call. Germline CDR1 and CDR2: SGHAT and FQNNGV. CDR3 length: 12 amino acids. V was clipped by 5 bases and J by 2 bases, with 7 bases between them. Here the CDR3 DNA reads TGTGCCAGCAGCACCCGGACCTACGAGCAGTACTTC. This gives the protein CASSTRTYEQYF.

The chain is built from TRBV13 and TRBJ2-1, with D tentatively TRBD1 (5 bases). Trimming pared 6 bases from V and 10 bases from J, leaving 16 bases between. CDR3 length: 13 amino acids. Germline lookup yields CDR1 PRHDT and CDR2 FYEKMQ (reference sequence). The chain's CDR3 is CASRSNPGNEQFF. CDR3 sequence (DNA): TGTGCCAGCAGGAGCAACCCAGGGAACGAGCAGTTCTTC.

This clone was recorded once. Written as DNA, the CDR3 is TGCGCCAGCAGCTCGGGACCGCTGAACACTGAAGCTTTCTTT. This translates into CASSSGPLNTEAFF. This chain connects TRBV4-1 to TRBJ1-1, with a tentative D call TRBD1 (5 bases). This CDR3 comprises 14 residues. V was trimmed by 5 bases and J by 0 bases, leaving 10 bases between them. CDR1 and CDR2 (germline): MGHRA, YSYEKL.

Here the CDR3 reads CASRGTSGGQSWETQYF. The CDR3 nucleotides are TGTGCCAGCAGAGGGACTAGCGGGGGCCAAAGTTGGGAGACCCAGTACTTC. V and J are TRBV2 and TRBJ2-5; 14 bases agree with TRBD2. V gave up 6 bases and J gave up 5 bases; unmatched junction bases: 11. This CDR3 has 17 residues. Germline CDR1 SNHLY, CDR2 FYNNEI.

The V call is TRBV4-1, the J call TRBJ2-6; D possibly matches TRBD1 or TRBD2 (5 bases each). The ends were cut back, 1 base at V and 4 bases at J, with 11 bases in the middle. CDR1 and CDR2 (germline): MGHRA, YSYEKL. CDR3 size: 16 residues. This CDR3 reads CASSQVTGLGANVLTF. CDR3 sequence (DNA): TGCGCCAGCAGCCAAGTAACGGGGCTCGGGGCCAACGTCCTGACTTTC.

The V and J genes are TRBV4-1 and TRBJ1-1; D is ambiguous. This CDR3 has 14 residues. Germline V CDR1 and CDR2: MGHRA, YSYEKL. The V end lost 4 bases, the J end lost 5 bases, and 14 bases lay between the germline ends. CDR3 protein: CASSPFFGGTEAFF. CDR3 nucleotides: TGCGCCAGCAGCCCTTTCTTCGGTGGGACTGAAGCTTTCTTT.

This chain connects TRBV7-9 to TRBJ2-2; TRBD2 aligns across 7 bases. V shed 1 base and J 3 bases; nucleotides not matched to a gene: 8. CDR1 SEHNR and CDR2 FQNEAQ come from the germline V gene (reference sequence). The CDR3 is 17 amino acids. The CDR3 bases are TGTGCCAGCAGCTTAGGTGCGCGGGAGCTCTACACCGGGGAGCTGTTTTTT. Residues: CASSLGARELYTGELFF.

CDR3 DNA sequence: TGCGCCAGCAGCCTGGTAGCTAGCGGACAAGAGACCCAGTACTTC. As protein: CASSLVASGQETQYF. V usage is TRBV4-1 and J usage is TRBJ2-5, with 7 bases aligning to TRBD2. Germline assignment: CDR1 MGHRA and CDR2 YSYEKL. The CDR3 extends over 15 amino acids. The V and J ends lost 4 bases and 2 bases, in that order; junction bases with no gene match: 7.

V and J are TRBV7-8 and TRBJ2-4; D assignment may be TRBD1 or TRBD2 (6 bases each). The germline V gene encodes CDR1 SGHVS and CDR2 FQNEAQ. This CDR3 contains 14 residues. Trimming removed 2 bases from V and 4 bases from J, with 9 bases in between. CDR3 nucleotide sequence: TGTGCCAGCAGCTTATTAGGGGGGAAAAACATTCAGTACTTC. Its protein is CASSLLGGKNIQYF.

This chain uses TRBV7-9 with TRBJ1-1; weak D call: TRBD1 (5 bases). Deletions cut 4 bases from V and 5 bases from J, with 8 bases between. This CDR3 is 12 amino acids long. Germline CDR1 reads SEHNR; CDR2 reads FQNEAQ (reference sequence). Here the CDR3 reads CASSSGLTEAFF. CDR3 sequence (DNA): TGTGCCAGCAGCTCGGGACTTACTGAAGCTTTCTTT.

The V gene is TRBV27, the J gene TRBJ2-1, with a possible D match to TRBD1 (6 bases). V was trimmed by 6 bases and J by 4 bases, leaving 10 bases between them. Germline V CDR1 and CDR2: MNHEY, SMNVEV (reference sequence). There are 13 residues in the CDR3. This CDR3 reads CASSPTGYNEQFF. The CDR3 bases are TGTGCCAGCAGCCCTACAGGGTACAATGAGCAGTTCTTC.

This chain uses TRBV4-1 with TRBJ1-5; 8 bases are shared with TRBD1. CDR3 length: 15 residues. Germline loops: CDR1 MGHRA, CDR2 YSYEKL. V gave up 1 base and J gave up 3 bases; unmatched junction bases: 2. CDR3 residues: CASSQVGQANQPQHF. For the CDR3, the DNA is TGCGCCAGCAGCCAAGTGGGACAGGCCAATCAGCCCCAGCATTTT.

The chain joins TRBV9 to TRBJ2-2, with TRBD2 identical over 11 bases. The germline V gene encodes CDR1 SGDLS and CDR2 YYNGEE. V lost 3 bases, J lost 8 bases, and 9 bases stayed unmatched. The CDR3 spans 16 residues. This CDR3 reads CASSAGSSGRRGELFF. In DNA form, the CDR3 reads TGTGCCAGCAGCGCCGGTTCTAGCGGGAGGCGTGGGGAGCTGTTTTTT.

The genes are TRBV4-1 and TRBJ1-2; maybe TRBD1 (6 bases). Germline loops: CDR1 MGHRA, CDR2 YSYEKL. Trimming shortened V by 6 bases and J by 3 bases, and 8 bases separated the two germline ends. This CDR3 contains 12 residues. This CDR3 is CASSPGDYGYTF. Here the CDR3 DNA reads TGCGCCAGCAGTCCAGGGGACTATGGCTACACCTTC.

This chain connects TRBV11-2 to TRBJ2-5, with no clear D. This CDR3 has 11 residues. CDR1 SGHAT and CDR2 FQNNGV come from the germline V gene. V lost 2 bases, J lost 4 bases, and 2 bases lay in between. The CDR3 loop is CASSLRETQYF. The CDR3 DNA is TGTGCCAGCAGCTTAAGAGAGACCCAGTACTTC.

V usage is TRBV28 and J usage is TRBJ2-1; D unclear. Between the trimmed V and J ends, which lost 3 bases and 4 bases, there was a span of 4 bases. This CDR3 comprises 12 residues. Germline CDR1 and CDR2: MDHEN and SYDVKM. The CDR3, as DNA: TGTGCCAGCAGTTTCGGGTACAATGAGCAGTTCTTC. This encodes CASSFGYNEQFF.

The chain employs TRBV7-6 and TRBJ2-1; D gene unclear. This CDR3 contains 12 residues. Trimming pared 3 bases from V and 8 bases from J, leaving 8 bases between. CDR1 is SGHVS and CDR2 is FNYEAQ in the germline V gene. The CDR3 bases are TGTGCCAGCAGCTTGAGTTTGTATGAGCAGTTCTTC. It specifies CASSLSLYEQFF.

CDR3: CASSYFHGYTF. In DNA form, the CDR3 reads TGTGCCAGCAGTTATTTCCATGGCTACACCTTC. The gene calls are TRBV6-1 and TRBJ1-2; D not resolved. Trimming left V 5 bases short and J 6 bases short, with 7 bases between. The germline V gene encodes CDR1 MNHNS and CDR2 SASEGT. This CDR3 has 11 residues.

There are a few counts of this clone. The gene calls are TRBV28 and TRBJ1-5; 7 nucleotides align to TRBD1. The V gene end was trimmed by 3 bases and the J gene end by 4 bases; junction bases not matched to a gene: 3. CDR3 length equals 14 residues. CDR1 is MDHEN, CDR2 SYDVKM, per germline. CDR3 protein: CASSFGRGNQPQHF. The CDR3 DNA reads TGTGCCAGCAGTTTCGGCAGGGGGAATCAGCCCCAGCATTTT.